Described below is a single TCR beta chain sequence and its context. The antigen is undetermined. The ends were cut back, 5 bases at V and 4 bases at J, with 18 bases in the middle. This CDR3 is 15 amino acids long. The germline V gene has CDR1 LNHDA and CDR2 SQIVND (reference sequence). The data were taken from a study of T cells in tuberculosis. General study points: Shorter CDR3-alpha in active tuberculosis partly drove smaller distances. GMM-specific TCRs were nearer to active tuberculosis alpha repertoires, suggesting expansion.

Time point here: new active TB diagnosis, blood taken before or within 7 days of starting treatment. The method was immunoSEQ multiplex PCR; TCRdb's version includes in-frame clones alone and lacks a portion of them. Altogether about 30,000 clones are present, about 90% being singletons, with the ten largest covering 6.8%. This sequence was found in an adult with tuberculosis. This chain joins TRBV19 and TRBJ2-7, with D possibly TRBD2 on 6 matching bases. Sample: PBMCs, taken at tuberculosis diagnosis. CDR3 in DNA: TGTGCCAGTAGTCGGTTAGAGGGACTTTCGTACGAGCAGTACTTC. Translation gives CASSRLEGLSYEQYF.